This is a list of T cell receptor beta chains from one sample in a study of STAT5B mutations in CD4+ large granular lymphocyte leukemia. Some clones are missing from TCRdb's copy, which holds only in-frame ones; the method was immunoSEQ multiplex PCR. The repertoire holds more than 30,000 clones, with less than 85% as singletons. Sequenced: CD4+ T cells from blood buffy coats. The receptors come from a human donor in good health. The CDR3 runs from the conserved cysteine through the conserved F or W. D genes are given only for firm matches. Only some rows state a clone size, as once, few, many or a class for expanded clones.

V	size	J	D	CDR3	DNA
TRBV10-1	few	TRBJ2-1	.	CATQGKHNEQFF	TGCGCCACTCAAGGGAAGCACAATGAGCAGTTCTTC
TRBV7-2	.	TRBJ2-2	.	CASSFDSPDTGELFF	TGTGCCAGCAGCTTTGACAGTCCCGACACCGGGGAGCTGTTTTTT
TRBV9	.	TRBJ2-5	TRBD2	CASSVTLAGGSETQYF	TGTGCCAGCAGCGTCACACTAGCGGGGGGTTCAGAGACCCAGTACTTC
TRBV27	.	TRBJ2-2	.	CASSSPFKRTGELFF	TGTGCCAGCAGTTCCCCATTTAAGAGGACCGGGGAGCTGTTTTTT
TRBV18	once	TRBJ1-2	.	CASSPLRVMDYGYTF	TGTGCCAGCTCACCACTCCGGGTCATGGACTATGGCTACACCTTC
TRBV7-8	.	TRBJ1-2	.	CASSLRGSNYGYTF	TGTGCCAGCAGCTTACGGGGATCTAACTATGGCTACACCTTC
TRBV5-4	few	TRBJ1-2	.	CASSLEQLYGYTF	TGTGCCAGCAGCTTGGAACAGTTGTATGGCTACACCTTC
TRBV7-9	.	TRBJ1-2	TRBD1	CASSLAPTGGNYGYTF	TGTGCCAGCAGCTTAGCCCCCACAGGGGGTAACTATGGCTACACCTTC
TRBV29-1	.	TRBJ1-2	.	CSANDRLANYGYTF	TGCAGCGCCAATGACAGGTTAGCTAACTATGGCTACACCTTC
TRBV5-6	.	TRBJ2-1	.	CASSLRVGAAYNEQFF	TGTGCCAGCAGCTTGCGGGTAGGGGCAGCCTACAATGAGCAGTTCTTC
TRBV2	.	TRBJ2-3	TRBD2	CASSTSGWGTQYF	TGTGCCAGCTCGACTAGCGGCTGGGGTACGCAGTATTTT
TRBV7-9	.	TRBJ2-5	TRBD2	CASSLTSGRETQYF	TGTGCCAGCAGCTTAACTAGCGGGAGAGAGACCCAGTACTTC
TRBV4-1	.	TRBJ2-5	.	CASSQGLAQETQYF	TGCGCCAGCAGCCAAGGTCTAGCGCAAGAGACCCAGTACTTC
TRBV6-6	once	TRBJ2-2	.	CASSYSIRNIAGELFF	TGTGCCAGCAGTTACTCGATTAGAAACATCGCCGGGGAGCTGTTTTTT